The next 20 T cell receptor beta chains were all read from a single sample in a study of cytomegalovirus exposure and HLA in healthy donors (dated by TCRdb to 2016 to 2017). The method was the immunoSEQ multiplex PCR assay. A mixture of 60 forward primers for TCR Vbeta segments and 13 reverse primers for TCR Jbeta segments was used in the multiplex PCR. In its TCRdb copy, this immuneACCESS table keeps in-frame sequences only and misses some clones. Where compared with another copy, unresolved V genes explain less than half of these, and the others have no known cause. This sample holds about 110,000 clones; more than 70% were observed only once. About 3.2% of the sample rests with the top ten. Material: PBMCs. The receptors derive from an older woman in good health and CMV-seropositive.

The chain links TRBV27 to TRBJ1-1; no clear D. The CDR3 has 18 residues. The ends were cut back, 0 bases at V and 4 bases at J, with 21 bases in the middle. Germline CDR1 reads MNHEY; CDR2 reads SMNVEV (reference sequence). In nucleotides, the CDR3 is TGTGCCAGCAGTTTATCGCCAGGAAGACCCAGGCCTGGCACTGAAGCTTTCTTT. The encoded protein is CASSLSPGRPRPGTEAFF.

J is TRBJ1-2 and V is TRBV5-1, with TRBD1 identical over 10 bases. Germline assignment: CDR1 SGHRS and CDR2 YFSETQ. V lost 5 bases to trimming and J lost 6 bases; unmatched junction nucleotides: 7. The CDR3 sequence is 14 residues long. The chain's CDR3 is CASSEGTGAHGYTF. The CDR3, as DNA: TGCGCCAGCAGTGAGGGGACAGGGGCTCATGGCTACACCTTC. Full variable domain (missing parts from reference TRBV5-1 and TRBJ1-2): KAGVTQTPRYLIKTRGQQVTLSCSPISGHRSVSWYQQTPGQGLQFLFEYFSETQRNKGNFPGRFSGRQFSNSRSEMNVSTLELGDSALYLCASSEGTGAHGYTFGSGTRLTVV.

The chain couples TRBV28 to TRBJ2-5; TRBD2 matches at 14 bases. V shed 6 bases and J 2 bases; nucleotides not matched to a gene: 5. The germline CDR1 and CDR2 sequences are MDHEN and SYDVKM. This CDR3 is built from 16 residues. This CDR3 is CASSLRLAGGQETQYF. CDR3 DNA sequence: TGTGCCAGCAGCCTCAGACTAGCGGGAGGGCAAGAGACCCAGTACTTC.

This clone was recorded only once. The V call is TRBV9, the J call TRBJ2-6; TRBD1 matches 8 bases. Germline assignment: CDR1 SGDLS and CDR2 YYNGEE. Trimming at V came to 2 bases and at J to 0 bases, leaving 7 bases not matched to a gene. The CDR3 is 18 amino acids. CDR3 in DNA: TGTGCCAGCAGCGTCGACAGGGGTCGAAGCTCTGGGGCCAACGTCCTGACTTTC. Its translation is CASSVDRGRSSGANVLTF. Full variable domain (outside the CDR3, taken from reference TRBV9 and TRBJ2-6): DSGVTQTPKHLITATGQRVTLRCSPRSGDLSVYWYQQSLDQGLQFLIQYYNGEERAKGNILERFSAQQFPDLHSELNLSSLELGDSALYFCASSVDRGRSSGANVLTFGAGSRLTVL.

The chain combines TRBV4-2 with TRBJ2-7; TRBD2 agrees at 11 bases. The junction had 15 bases not matched to a gene; V was cut back by 2 bases and J by 9 bases. The CDR3 is 17 amino acids. Germline CDR1 reads LGHNA; CDR2 reads YNFKEQ. Written as DNA, the CDR3 is TGTGCCAGCAGCCAACCCCAGGGCCTTAGCGGGAGGGCAGGGCAGTACTTC. This gives the protein CASSQPQGLSGRAGQYF.

This sequence joins TRBV6-1 and TRBJ2-7, with D possibly matching TRBD1 (5 bases). The CDR3 has 14 amino acids. V was pared by 2 bases and J by 6 bases, with 14 bases between. Germline loops: CDR1 MNHNS, CDR2 SASEGT. This chain's CDR3 is CASSERAGIFEQYF. For the CDR3, the DNA is TGTGCCAGCAGTGAACGGGCAGGGATCTTCGAGCAGTACTTC.

This sequence joins TRBV7-9 and TRBJ1-6; weak D call: TRBD1 (6 bases). Germline V gene lookup returns CDR1 SEHNR and CDR2 FQNEAQ (reference sequence). V was clipped by 4 bases and J by 0 bases, with 16 bases between them. The CDR3 consists of 18 residues. Written as DNA, the CDR3 is TGTGCCAGCAGCTCATCGGGACACCGGAGCTCCTATAATTCACCCCTCCACTTT. This codes for CASSSSGHRSSYNSPLHF.

V usage is TRBV27 and J usage is TRBJ2-3; possibly TRBD1 for D (6 bases). CDR1 and CDR2 (germline): MNHEY, SMNVEV (reference sequence). V lost 5 bases, J lost 13 bases, and 16 bases lay in between. This CDR3 is 12 amino acids long. CDR3 region: CASSRNRESEYF. The CDR3 DNA follows: TGTGCCAGCAGTCGGAACAGGGAGTCCGAGTATTTT.

The genes are TRBV7-2 and TRBJ2-1, with 12 bases aligning to TRBD2. Germline assignment: CDR1 SGHTA and CDR2 FQGNSA. Germline trimming cut 1 base from V and 10 bases from J; bases unmatched to any gene: 8. The CDR3 sequence is 16 residues long. CDR3 nucleotides: TGTGCCAGCAGCTTAGTCACCACTAGCGGGAGGCAAGAGCAGTTCTTC. Translated: CASSLVTTSGRQEQFF.

The chain links TRBV28 to TRBJ1-4; 8 bases agree with TRBD1. The CDR3 consists of 16 residues. Per the germline V gene, CDR1 is MDHEN and CDR2 is SYDVKM. V was pared by 4 bases and J by 7 bases, with 11 bases of the junction left unmatched. This CDR3 is CASSSPHRGKGEKLFF. As DNA, the CDR3 is TGTGCCAGCAGTTCTCCCCACAGGGGGAAGGGTGAAAAACTGTTTTTT.

The chain has TRBV2 and TRBJ2-1; 7 bases are shared with TRBD2. V was clipped by 2 bases and J by 2 bases; unmatched bases: 6. CDR1 SNHLY and CDR2 FYNNEI come from the germline V gene. The CDR3 runs 16 residues. CDR3 loop: CASSELAGVAYNEQFF. Written as DNA, the CDR3 is TGTGCCAGCAGTGAATTGGCGGGAGTGGCCTACAATGAGCAGTTCTTC.

This clone has a single count. The chain employs TRBV7-3 and TRBJ1-2; D unresolved. Germline CDR1 SGHTA, CDR2 FQGTGA. The CDR3 length is 13 residues. Trimming cost V 6 bases and J 8 bases, with 16 bases left between them. In nucleotides, the CDR3 is TGTGCCAGCAGGCCATACCCGGGAGGCGGCTACACCTTC. Translating gives CASRPYPGGGYTF.

DNA for the CDR3: TGTGCCAGCAGCTCACACACGCAGGGCGGCTATGGCTACACCTTC. Its translation is CASSSHTQGGYGYTF. The chain couples TRBV4-2 to TRBJ1-2; D perhaps matches TRBD1 (5 bases). This CDR3 contains 15 residues. The ends were cut back, 5 bases at V and 4 bases at J, with 17 bases in the middle. Germline lookup yields CDR1 LGHNA and CDR2 YNFKEQ.

A remark on this clone: This specimen includes other DNA sequences encoding the same CDR3. The chain has TRBV2 and TRBJ2-7; the match to TRBD2 covers 7 bases. Trimming removed 3 bases from V and 1 base from J; junction bases left unmatched: 6. This CDR3 region has 15 residues. Germline CDR1 is SNHLY and CDR2 is FYNNEI. The chain's CDR3 is CASSDTSELSYEQYF. CDR3 coding DNA: TGTGCCAGCAGTGATACTAGCGAACTTTCCTACGAGCAGTACTTC. Full variable domain (rest looked up from reference TRBV2 and TRBJ2-7): EPEVTQTPSHQVTQMGQEVILRCVPISNHLYFYWYRQILGQKVEFLVSFYNNEISEKSEIFDDQFSVERPDGSNFTLKIRSTKLEDSAMYFCASSDTSELSYEQYFGPGTRLTVT.

This clone was seen only once. The chain couples TRBV1 to TRBJ2-7; whether TRBD2, the table's D call, matches the DNA was not checked. TRBV1 is assigned pseudogene status. This CDR3 contains 15 residues. Here the CDR3 reads CTSSQDQREPHEQYF. DNA of the CDR3: TGCACCAGCAGCCAGGATCAGCGGGAGCCCCACGAGCAGTACTTC.

The chain carries TRBV29-1 and TRBJ2-3; 8 bases match TRBD2. The ends lost 4 bases at V and 2 bases at J; junction bases unmatched: 5. The CDR3 spans 14 residues. The germline gives CDR1 SQVTM, CDR2 ANQGSEA. The CDR3 sequence: CSVVSGSSTDTQYF. The CDR3 region has the DNA TGCAGCGTTGTCAGCGGGAGTTCCACAGATACGCAGTATTTT.

This clone was counted between two and nine times. V is TRBV5-1 and J is TRBJ2-7; tentative D call: TRBD1 (5 bases). The CDR3 consists of 11 residues. Germline loops: CDR1 SGHRS, CDR2 YFSETQ. The V end was cut by 8 bases, the J end by 3 bases, with 9 bases between. CDR3 bases: TGCGCCAGTCAGGGTTACTACGAGCAGTACTTC. Its translation is CASQGYYEQYF.

V gene TRBV11-2 combines with J gene TRBJ2-1, with D uncertain. Per the germline V gene, CDR1 is SGHAT and CDR2 is FQNNGV. Trimming cost V 1 base and J 0 bases, with 7 bases left between them. The CDR3 covers 15 residues. The CDR3 DNA reads TGTGCCAGCAGCTTAGGGCCAAACTCCTACAATGAGCAGTTCTTC. Protein product: CASSLGPNSYNEQFF. The complete variable domain, with remaining parts taken from reference TRBV11-2 and TRBJ2-1, reads EAGVAQSPRYKIIEKRQSVAFWCNPISGHATLYWYQQILGQGPKLLIQFQNNGVVDDSQLPKDRFSAERLKGVDSTLKIQPAKLEDSAVYLCASSLGPNSYNEQFFGPGTRLTVL.

The chain employs TRBV28 and TRBJ2-7; 9 bases are shared with TRBD1. CDR1 and CDR2 from the germline V gene are MDHEN and SYDVKM. The V and J ends lost 7 bases and 7 bases, in that order; junction bases with no gene match: 14. The CDR3 length is 15 residues. CDR3 residues: CASTSGGTGSPEQYF. CDR3 nucleotide sequence: TGTGCCAGCACCTCAGGGGGGACAGGGTCCCCAGAGCAGTACTTC.

The CDR3 coding sequence is TGTGCCAGCAGCTTAGAAGGGTCTAGCGGGAATCACGTCCGAGGCAATGAGCAGTTCTTC. It specifies CASSLEGSSGNHVRGNEQFF. The V and J genes are TRBV11-3 and TRBJ2-1; 9 bases fit TRBD2. The CDR3 spans 20 residues. Losses at the gene ends were 0 bases for V and 6 bases for J; bases not matched to a gene: 18. Germline-derived CDR1 and CDR2 are SGHNT and YENEEA.